The clone carrying this T cell receptor gamma chain occurred a few times. The antigen is unknown. Extracted RNA was reverse transcribed into cDNA. CDR3 amplicons came from multiplex PCR with pooled V-gene forward and constant-region reverse primers. TCRdb re-called the multiplex PCR reads with CATT. The table shows several thousand gamma-chain clones, with roughly 50% occurring only once. The data were obtained in a study of Vδ1+ human thymocytes. Study-wide results and caveats: TRG sequences recurred across donors, whereas TRD sequences stayed essentially private. Thymic TRG and TRD repertoires appeared highly polyclonal.

V lost 0 bases and J lost 0; bases outside the gene matches: 5. The CDR3 runs to 15 residues. CDR1 is GITISATS and CDR2 is ISYDGTV in the germline V gene (reference sequence). This receptor was taken from a girl in the first two years of life who had congenital heart surgery. Sequenced input: Vdelta1+ gamma-delta thymocytes from the thymus. Regarding subset: FACS-sorted CD3+ TCRalphabeta- TCRVdelta1+ TCRVdelta2- thymocytes. The chain joins TRGV9 to TRGJ1 or TRGJ2. The J gene is not listed in TCRdb, so it was assigned here from a DNA match to germline. This CDR3 reads CALWEVNVNYYKKLF. The CDR3 region has the DNA TGTGCCTTGTGGGAGGTGAACGTGAATTATTATAAGAAACTCTTT.